This note documents a single TCR beta chain sequence. Its antigen is still unknown. TCRdb's copy holds only in-frame clones and misses some; the assay was immunoSEQ multiplex PCR. The sample consists of 150,000 to 180,000 clones, about 88% of them appearing once. These data come from a study of T cell responses to AZD1222 COVID-19 vaccine. Whole-study findings and limits: The donors showed a predominance of white British ancestry and of females, with possible underestimation of clonal diversity.

The CDR3 has 15 residues. Trimming left V 3 bases short and J 0 bases short, with 11 bases between. CDR1 is LGHDT and CDR2 is YNNKEL in the germline V gene (reference sequence). The TCR was taken from an adult in good health. The specimen comprised peripheral blood, sampled on day 0 of AZD1222 vaccination. The rearrangement joins TRBV3-1 (or the pseudogene TRBV3-2) to TRBJ1-1, with D possibly TRBD1 on 6 matching bases. CDR3 residues: CASSHLGTLNTEAFF. The DNA for the CDR3 is TGTGCCAGCAGCCACCTGGGGACACTGAACACTGAAGCTTTCTTT.